The next 23 T cell receptor beta chains were all read from a single sample in a study of CD4 T cells in relation to SARS-CoV-2 and coronaviruses. Assay: immunoSEQ multiplex PCR; the TCRdb copy retains only in-frame clones and omits some. There are approximately 50,000 clones in the sample; 92% occur only once, and about 0.36% lies in the top ten. The sequenced material came from naive CD4+ T cells from PBMCs. Subset described: naive CD4+ T cells isolated by negative enrichment. The receptors stem from an adult with COVID-19.

The J gene is TRBJ2-6, the V gene TRBV5-4; the D gene is possibly TRBD1 (6 bases). The CDR3 loop spans 15 amino acids. The ends were cut back, 4 bases at V and 2 bases at J, with 10 bases in the middle. Germline lookup yields CDR1 SGHNT and CDR2 YYREEE (reference sequence). The DNA for the CDR3 is TGTGCCAGCAGCGGGGGCCCGGCTGGGGCCAACGTCCTGACTTTC. Translated, it gives CASSGGPAGANVLTF.

The chain employs TRBV9 and TRBJ2-2; D is unclear. Germline V gene lookup returns CDR1 SGDLS and CDR2 YYNGEE. Trimming took 2 bases from V and 1 from J, leaving 12 bases between them. The CDR3 covers 16 residues. This CDR3 reads CASSVLSEENTGELFF. Here the CDR3 DNA reads TGTGCCAGCAGCGTGTTATCCGAGGAGAACACCGGGGAGCTGTTTTTT.

The CDR3 coding sequence is TGTGCCAGCAGCAAAGTCCGGGACAGGGGAGCGAGCTCCTACAATGAGCAGTTCTTC. It codes for CASSKVRDRGASSYNEQFF. The chain has TRBV21-1 and TRBJ2-1; the tabulated D call, TRBD1, remains unverified against the DNA. TRBV21-1 is classified as a pseudogene. This CDR3 has 19 residues.

The chain couples TRBV10-1 to TRBJ1-4, with D possibly matching TRBD1 (5 bases). Trimming stripped 4 bases from V and 1 base from J, with 10 bases between. The CDR3 has 15 residues. Germline CDR1 reads WNHNN; CDR2 reads SYGVQD (reference sequence). This chain's CDR3 is CASSARGRTNEKLFF. For the CDR3, the DNA is TGCGCCAGCAGTGCTAGGGGTCGAACTAATGAAAAACTGTTTTTT.

The chain is built from TRBV28 and TRBJ2-5; a possible D gene is TRBD2 (5 bases). The CDR3 loop spans 13 amino acids. V lost 6 bases, J lost 5 bases, and 13 bases lay in between. Germline CDR1 reads MDHEN; CDR2 reads SYDVKM. The CDR3 nucleotides are TGTGCCAGCAGCGGCAGACGAGGGGAGACCCAGTACTTC. Protein product: CASSGRRGETQYF.

This sequence joins TRBV2 and TRBJ2-1; D remains unclear. This CDR3 contains 13 residues. Trimming took off 5 bases at V and 6 bases at J, with 11 bases between the two ends. Germline-derived CDR1 and CDR2 are SNHLY and FYNNEI. The CDR3 here is CASSPELGNEQFF. The CDR3 bases are TGTGCCAGCAGTCCTGAGCTAGGCAATGAGCAGTTCTTC.

The chain joins TRBV29-1 to TRBJ2-1; 8 bases agree with TRBD2. Looked up from germline, CDR1 is SQVTM and CDR2 is ANQGSEA. V gave up 2 bases and J gave up 0 bases; unmatched junction bases: 0. This CDR3 spans 14 amino acids. The CDR3 DNA reads as TGCAGCGTTGAACTAGCGGGCTCCTACAATGAGCAGTTCTTC. It encodes CSVELAGSYNEQFF.

The chain couples TRBV15 to TRBJ2-1, with 8 bases fitting TRBD2. After removal of 5 bases from V and 0 bases from J, the junction contained 6 bases not matched to a gene. The CDR3 runs 16 residues. Germline CDR1 reads LNHNV; CDR2 reads YYDKDF (reference sequence). CDR3 bases: TGTGCCACCAGCCGGTTAGCGGGAAGCTCCTACAATGAGCAGTTCTTC. It codes for CATSRLAGSSYNEQFF.

The rearrangement links TRBV28 to TRBJ2-7, with D tentatively TRBD2 (5 bases). V was shortened by 3 bases and J by 0 bases, with 12 bases between the two germline ends. The CDR3 consists of 15 residues. Per the germline V gene, CDR1 is MDHEN and CDR2 is SYDVKM. The CDR3 spells CASSLGDMSSYEQYF. The DNA for the CDR3 is TGTGCCAGCAGTTTGGGAGACATGAGCTCCTACGAGCAGTACTTC.

V usage is TRBV18 and J usage is TRBJ2-1; 9 bases are a match to TRBD2. Germline V gene sequence: CDR1 KGHSH, CDR2 LQKENI. Trimming removed 3 bases from V and 2 bases from J; junction bases left unmatched: 5. This CDR3 region has 16 residues. CDR3 in amino acids: CASSPPGTSTYNEQFF. The CDR3 DNA follows: TGTGCCAGCTCACCTCCGGGGACTAGCACCTACAATGAGCAGTTCTTC. Drawing the rest from reference TRBV18 and TRBJ2-1, the complete variable domain is NAGVMQNPRHLVRRRGQEARLRCSPMKGHSHVYWYRQLPEEGLKFMVYLQKENIIDESGMPKERFSAEFPKEGPSILRIQQVVRGDSAAYFCASSPPGTSTYNEQFFGPGTRLTVL.

V is TRBV6-6 and J is TRBJ2-1; no clear D gene. There are 14 residues in the CDR3. Germline CDR1 is MNHNY and CDR2 is SVGAGI (reference sequence). Trimming left V 3 bases short and J 4 bases short, with 10 bases between. The CDR3 sequence is CASSYPGRYNEQFF. The CDR3 nucleotides are TGTGCCAGCAGTTATCCTGGCAGATACAATGAGCAGTTCTTC.

This clone showed up just once. The chain joins TRBV3-1 (or the pseudogene TRBV3-2) to TRBJ2-5, with 7 bases that match TRBD2. With V trimmed by 1 base and J by 2 bases, 10 bases remained unmatched. The CDR3 contains 17 residues. Germline CDR1 is LGHDT and CDR2 is YNNKEL (reference sequence). The CDR3 DNA reads TGTGCCAGCAGCCAAGGGTCGGGAGGCACATCTCAAGAGACCCAGTACTTC. Translating it yields CASSQGSGGTSQETQYF.

This chain uses TRBV10-3 with TRBJ2-2; tentative D call: TRBD1 (6 bases). The CDR3 runs 14 residues. Per the germline V gene, CDR1 is ENHRY and CDR2 is SYGVKD. V was pared by 5 bases and J by 6 bases, with 13 bases between. The CDR3 loop reads CAISPGVAPGELFF. The CDR3 nucleotides read TGTGCCATCAGTCCAGGGGTTGCTCCCGGGGAGCTGTTTTTT.

V is TRBV9 and J is TRBJ1-3; D gene uncertain. This CDR3 is 14 amino acids long. Trimming left V 4 bases short and J 0 bases short, with 8 bases between. Germline CDR1 reads SGDLS; CDR2 reads YYNGEE. CDR3 bases: TGTGCCAGCAGCCTCCGGGACTCTGGAAACACCATATATTTT. Amino acids: CASSLRDSGNTIYF.

The chain is built from TRBV5-1 and TRBJ2-3; D unclear. V shed 5 bases and J shed 3 bases, with 13 bases lying between them. From germline, CDR1 is SGHRS and CDR2 YFSETQ. The CDR3 sequence is 14 residues long. The CDR3 DNA sequence: TGCGCCAGCAGGGTTGGAGCGCCAACAGATACGCAGTATTTT. Translated: CASRVGAPTDTQYF. Complete variable domain (other parts from reference TRBV5-1 and TRBJ2-3): KAGVTQTPRYLIKTRGQQVTLSCSPISGHRSVSWYQQTPGQGLQFLFEYFSETQRNKGNFPGRFSGRQFSNSRSEMNVSTLELGDSALYLCASRVGAPTDTQYFGPGTRLTVL.

The chain's CDR3 is CASSRTGGGYGYTF. In DNA form, the CDR3 reads TGTGCCAGCAGCCGCACCGGGGGTGGCTATGGCTACACCTTC. The chain couples TRBV6-5 to TRBJ1-2; tentative D call: TRBD1 (5 bases). V was cut by 6 bases and J by 4 bases, with 15 bases left in between. Germline V CDR1 and CDR2: MNHEY, SVGAGI. CDR3 length equals 14 residues.

The chain recombines TRBV4-1 with TRBJ1-5; D is unresolved. V lost 1 base, J lost 2 bases, and 12 bases lay in between. The CDR3 covers 16 residues. CDR1 MGHRA and CDR2 YSYEKL come from the germline V gene. DNA of the CDR3: TGCGCCAGCAGCCAAGCCCCCGAGGCGGGCAATCAGCCCCAGCATTTT. Translating it yields CASSQAPEAGNQPQHF.

The V and J genes are TRBV28 and TRBJ1-2, with 8 bases aligning to TRBD1. This CDR3 comprises 19 residues. V shed 3 bases, J shed 7 bases, and the junction held 22 bases outside the gene matches. CDR1 is MDHEN, CDR2 SYDVKM, per germline. The CDR3 DNA follows: TGTGCCAGCAGTTTTCTTAGCAACCCAAAACAGGGGGGAAGGAGTGGCTACACCTTC. Amino acids: CASSFLSNPKQGGRSGYTF.

The V call is TRBV5-4, the J call TRBJ2-3; D may correspond to TRBD1 or TRBD2 (6 bases each). In germline, CDR1 is SGHNT, CDR2 YYREEE (reference sequence). CDR3 length equals 16 residues. Trimming removed 4 bases from V and 2 bases from J, with 17 bases in between. As DNA, the CDR3 is TGTGCCAGCAGCCCCGGGGGCGGCCGAACCACAGATACGCAGTATTTT. This gives the protein CASSPGGGRTTDTQYF.

The J gene is TRBJ2-7, the V gene TRBV6-6; D may correspond to TRBD1 or TRBD2 (5 bases each). The CDR3 runs to 15 residues. V was clipped by 0 bases and J by 2 bases, with 11 bases between them. The germline V gene encodes CDR1 MNHNY and CDR2 SVGAGI (reference sequence). CDR3 coding DNA: TGTGCCAGCAGTTACTCGGGGCAGGGACCCTACGAGCAGTACTTC. Translation gives CASSYSGQGPYEQYF.

The rearrangement links TRBV18 to TRBJ1-4; maybe TRBD1 (6 bases). V was cut by 1 base and J by 3 bases, with 9 bases left in between. Germline V gene lookup returns CDR1 KGHSH and CDR2 LQKENI. There are 15 residues in the CDR3. The CDR3 DNA sequence: TGTGCCAGCTCACCACGGGGGCCGGCTAATGAAAAACTGTTTTTT. Its protein product is CASSPRGPANEKLFF. Complete variable domain (other parts from reference TRBV18 and TRBJ1-4): NAGVMQNPRHLVRRRGQEARLRCSPMKGHSHVYWYRQLPEEGLKFMVYLQKENIIDESGMPKERFSAEFPKEGPSILRIQQVVRGDSAAYFCASSPRGPANEKLFFGSGTQLSVL.

This rearrangement joins TRBV9 to TRBJ1-4; D is unclear. Germline V gene sequence: CDR1 SGDLS, CDR2 YYNGEE. Trimming pared 4 bases from V and 8 bases from J, leaving 21 bases between. This CDR3 is 16 amino acids long. CDR3 amino acids: CASSPGGGSVGEKLFF. The CDR3 coding sequence is TGTGCCAGCAGCCCCGGCGGTGGATCGGTAGGCGAAAAACTGTTTTTT.

For the CDR3, the DNA is TGTGCCAGTAGTAGACCCGGGACTAGCGGGAGTAATGAGCAGTTCTTC. Translated: CASSRPGTSGSNEQFF. The V call is TRBV19, the J call TRBJ2-1; 14 positions match TRBD2. The V gene end was trimmed by 4 bases and the J gene end by 7 bases; junction bases not matched to a gene: 6. Per germline, CDR1 LNHDA and CDR2 SQIVND (reference sequence). The CDR3 runs to 16 residues. Drawing the rest from reference TRBV19 and TRBJ2-1, the complete variable domain is DGGITQSPKYLFRKEGQNVTLSCEQNLNHDAMYWYRQDPGQGLRLIYYSQIVNDFQKGDIAEGYSVSREKKESFPLTVTSAQKNPTAFYLCASSRPGTSGSNEQFFGPGTRLTVL.